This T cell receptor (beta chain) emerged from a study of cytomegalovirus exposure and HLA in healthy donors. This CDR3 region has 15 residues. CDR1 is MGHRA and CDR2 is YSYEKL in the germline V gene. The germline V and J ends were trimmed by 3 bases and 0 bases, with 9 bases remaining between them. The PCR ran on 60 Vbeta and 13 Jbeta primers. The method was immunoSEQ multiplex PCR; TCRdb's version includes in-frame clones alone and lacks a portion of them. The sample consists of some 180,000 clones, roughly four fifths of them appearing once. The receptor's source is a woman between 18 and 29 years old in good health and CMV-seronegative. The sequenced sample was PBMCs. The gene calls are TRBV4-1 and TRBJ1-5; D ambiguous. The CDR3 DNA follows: TGCGCCAGCAGCCAGGCTACAGTTAGCAATCAGCCCCAGCATTTT. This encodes CASSQATVSNQPQHF.